Listed below are T cell receptor beta chains from one sample, sequenced in a study of Graves' ophthalmopathy and Graves' hyperthyroidism. Using its own MiXCR run on the multiplex PCR reads, TCRdb lists one record per CDR3 protein. The sample carries about 620,000 distinct CDR3 sequences, about 20% recorded once. Sequencing was carried out using peripheral blood. These receptors came from a woman under 30 with stable Graves' hyperthyroidism. Some clones in this sample may be carry-over from other donors' samples. Both conserved end residues are part of each CDR3. D genes are given only for firm matches. Expanded clones get a size class; other rows say once, few or many, or leave the size out.

v_gene	abundance	d_gene	j_gene	CDR3nt	CDR3aa
TRBV20-1	many	.	TRBJ2-7	TGCAGTGCTGGGCAGGGCACCTACGAGCAGTACTTC	CSAGQGTYEQYF
TRBV6-1	many	.	TRBJ1-5	TGTGCCAGCAGTGAGAGGCAACGGACCCAGCATTTT	CASSERQRTQHF
TRBV9	many	.	TRBJ1-6	TGTGCCAGCAGCGGGTGGGGGGTATCACCCCTCCACTTT	CASSGWGVSPLHF
TRBV30	.	.	TRBJ2-7	TGTGCCTGGAGTGTTACCTACGAGCAGTGCTTC	CAWSVTYEQCF
TRBV6-1	many	.	TRBJ2-4	TGTGCCAGCAGTGAAGCACCCGGGGGCGATGGTGACAAAAACATTAAGTACTTC	CASSEAPGGDGDKNIKYF
TRBV11-2	few	.	TRBJ2-5	TGTGCCAGCAGCTTAGGGTCATCTAGTCCTGAGACCCAGTACTTC	CASSLGSSSPETQYF
TRBV11-2	.	TRBD2	TRBJ2-2	TGTGCCAGCACCCCCTTTGGGACTAGCGGGAGAGGGGAGCTGTTTTTT	CASTPFGTSGRGELFF
TRBV19	few	TRBD1	TRBJ2-2	TGTGCCAGTAGTATTCACATGGACAGGCTAAGGAGCACCGGGGAGCTGTTTTTT	CASSIHMDRLRSTGELFF
TRBV9	.	.	TRBJ2-5	TGTGCCAGCAGCCGGGCAGGGGCGAGCGAAAAGACCCAGTACTTC	CASSRAGASEKTQYF
TRBV27	.	TRBD1	TRBJ2-2	TGTGCCAGCAGTACCGCCGGGACAGCCACCGGGGAGCTGTTTTTT	CASSTAGTATGELFF
TRBV5-1	.	TRBD1	TRBJ1-1	TGCGCCAGCAGCTTGGCGCAGGGGGCCAGCACTGAAGCTTTCTTT	CASSLAQGASTEAFF
TRBV18	many	.	TRBJ2-7	TGTGCCAGCTCACCTTCTGTGGAGCAGTACTTC	CASSPSVEQYF
TRBV7-8	.	.	TRBJ1-6	TGTGCCAGCAGCCCCGGGGGGAAAAGTTCACCCCTCCACTTT	CASSPGGKSSPLHF
TRBV7-9	many	.	TRBJ1-6	TGTGCCAGCAGCTATGGGGGAGATAATTCACCCCTCCACTTT	CASSYGGDNSPLHF
TRBV28	many	TRBD1	TRBJ2-5	TGTGCCAGCAGTCCGCCGACAGGGGTCCAAGAGACCCAGTACTTC	CASSPPTGVQETQYF
TRBV12-5	many	.	TRBJ1-5	TGTGCTAGTGGTTTGGTAGGGGATGGACAGCCCCAGCATTTT	CASGLVGDGQPQHF
TRBV27	few	TRBD1	TRBJ1-1	TGTGCCAGCAGTTTGGGAGTACAGGGGAACACTGAAGCTTGCTTT	CASSLGVQGNTEACF
TRBV6-1	.	TRBD2	TRBJ2-5	TGTGCCAGCAGTGATAGGAGGGAGGGGGAGACCCAGTACTTC	CASSDRREGETQYF
TRBV5-1	many	.	TRBJ1-2	TGCGCCAGCAGCGGCCGACCAAACTATGGCTACACCTTC	CASSGRPNYGYTF
TRBV18	.	.	TRBJ2-6	TGTGCCAGCTCATTTATGGTTCTCCGGGTCGGGGCCAACGTCCTGACTTTC	CASSFMVLRVGANVLTF
TRBV6-1	many	.	TRBJ1-6	TGTGCCAGCAGTTCCCAGAGGACGGACACCCTCCACTTT	CASSSQRTDTLHF
TRBV6-2/TRBV6-3	few	.	TRBJ1-1	TGTGCCAGCAGTTACCAAACAGGGAAAATTATGAACACTGAAGCTTTCTTT	CASSYQTGKIMNTEAFF
TRBV20-1	many	.	TRBJ1-2	TGCAGTGCTCAGACCGGGAGCCAGGTTGGCTACACCTTC	CSAQTGSQVGYTF
TRBV6-2/TRBV6-3	.	.	TRBJ1-1	TGTGCCAGCAGTTACTCGATGGCCAACACTGAAGCTTTCTTT	CASSYSMANTEAFF
TRBV16	.	TRBD1	TRBJ2-7	TGTGCCAGCAGCCAAGGGACAGGGGGCCACGAGCAGTACTTC	CASSQGTGGHEQYF
TRBV6-5	few	.	TRBJ1-2	TGTGCCAGCAGTTCGGGATTCAATGGCTACACCTTC	CASSSGFNGYTF
TRBV12-3/TRBV12-4	.	.	TRBJ2-5	TGTGCCAGCAGTTTGCAGGCCGAGCAAGAGACCCAGTACTTC	CASSLQAEQETQYF
TRBV6-1	many	.	TRBJ1-1	TGTGCCAGCAGATCAGGGGTGGACACTGAAGCTTTCTTT	CASRSGVDTEAFF
TRBV18	few	.	TRBJ1-3	TGTGCCAGCTCACCACCGAAGGGCTCTGGAAACACCATATATTTT	CASSPPKGSGNTIYF
TRBV29-1	many	.	TRBJ2-2	TGCAGCGTTGAGGATCCGGACACCGGGGAGCTGTTTTTT	CSVEDPDTGELFF
TRBV28	many	TRBD1	TRBJ2-7	TGTGCCAGCAGTTCGGGACAGGGTGGATCCTACGAGCAGTACTTC	CASSSGQGGSYEQYF
TRBV2	.	.	TRBJ1-2	TGTGCCAGCGAGTCCGTGGACGGCTACACCTTC	CASESVDGYTF
TRBV11-2	many	.	TRBJ1-1	TGTGCCAGCAGCGCAGGGTTTGAAGCTTTCTTT	CASSAGFEAFF
TRBV28	many	TRBD1	TRBJ1-2	TGTGCCAGCAGTTTAGCCGGCCAGGGGGCGAACTATGGCTACACCTTC	CASSLAGQGANYGYTF
TRBV13	few	.	TRBJ2-7	TGTGCCAGCAGCTTAGGCCTTTCAAGGTCCGAGCAGTACTTC	CASSLGLSRSEQYF
TRBV2	.	.	TRBJ2-7	TGTGCCAGCAAACGTGGACGGGGTTCCTACGAGCAGTACTTC	CASKRGRGSYEQYF
TRBV2	.	.	TRBJ2-7	TGTGCCAGCAGTGAAGTCGGCAGGTACTACGAGCAGTACTTC	CASSEVGRYYEQYF
TRBV5-1	few	TRBD2	TRBJ2-7	TGCGCCAGCAGGCTAGCGGGGGCTCCCGTCTACGAGCAGTACTTC	CASRLAGAPVYEQYF
TRBV10-3	once	.	TRBJ1-2	TGTGCCATCAGTGAGGGGTCCATTGGTCGGGGCTACACCTTC	CAISEGSIGRGYTF
TRBV5-6	many	TRBD1	TRBJ1-2	TGTGCCAGCAGCTCCGTGGACAGGGGTGGAGAAGGCTACACCTTC	CASSSVDRGGEGYTF
TRBV6-1	few	.	TRBJ2-7	TGTGCCAGCAGTGAATCGGAGATAGAAGTGCAGTACTTC	CASSESEIEVQYF
TRBV12-3/TRBV12-4	.	.	TRBJ1-2	TGTGCCAGCAGTCTGTACTTGGCCTCCCGAGATGGCTACACCTTC	CASSLYLASRDGYTF
TRBV7-8	.	TRBD1	TRBJ1-2	TGTGCCAGCAGCCTAACCGGGACAGGGGCCGAGGGCTACACCTTC	CASSLTGTGAEGYTF
TRBV6-5	many	.	TRBJ1-5	TGTGCCAGCAGTTACTCGGAGGGACATCAGCCCCAGCATTTT	CASSYSEGHQPQHF
TRBV12-3/TRBV12-4	.	TRBD1	TRBJ2-7	TGTGCCAGCAGTCGCCGGACAGGGCTGAACGAGCAGTACTTC	CASSRRTGLNEQYF
TRBV12-3/TRBV12-4	.	.	TRBJ1-1	TGTGCCAGCAGTTTAGCATTTAGAGGGAGGGAGACTGAAGCTTGCTTT	CASSLAFRGRETEACF
TRBV11-2	many	.	TRBJ2-2	TGTGCCAGCAGCTTAGAAGGGACGCCCACCGGGGAGCTGTTTTTT	CASSLEGTPTGELFF
TRBV6-1	.	.	TRBJ2-7	TGTGCCAGCACCTATAGTTCTTCCTACGAGCAGTACTTC	CASTYSSSYEQYF
TRBV5-1	few	.	TRBJ1-1	TGCGCCAGCAGCTGGGACGGGGTCATGAACACTGAAGCTTTCTTT	CASSWDGVMNTEAFF
TRBV9	many	.	TRBJ2-7	TGTGCCAGCAGCGTAGAGAGAGTCTTAAAGGGTTTCGAGCAGTACTTC	CASSVERVLKGFEQYF
TRBV14	.	.	TRBJ2-7	TGTGCCAGCAGCCAAGACGACAGCATCAGGTACTTC	CASSQDDSIRYF
TRBV5-1	many	.	TRBJ1-2	TGCGCCAGCAGCTTAGCCGGGGCAGGCTATGGCTACACCTTC	CASSLAGAGYGYTF
TRBV2	many	TRBD2	TRBJ2-2	TGTGCCAGCAGCCCTAGCGGGAACTCCGGGGAGCTGTTTTTT	CASSPSGNSGELFF
TRBV12-3/TRBV12-4	.	.	TRBJ2-2	TGTGCCAGCAGCCCGACGGCGACCGGGGAGCTGTTTTTT	CASSPTATGELFF
TRBV18	few	.	TRBJ2-5	TGTGCCAGCTCACCACCCCAGCCACTCCAAGAGACCCAGTACTTC	CASSPPQPLQETQYF
TRBV19	many	TRBD1	TRBJ1-2	TGTGCCAGTAGTAAGGACAGGGGCGGTGGCTACACCTTC	CASSKDRGGGYTF
TRBV15	many	.	TRBJ1-5	TGTGCCACCAGCAGGGCAACAGGGACAAGGGATCATCAGCCCCAGCATTTT	CATSRATGTRDHQPQHF
TRBV27	many	TRBD1	TRBJ2-7	TGTGCCAGCAGTCAGGGGGCCGGCGAGCAGTACTTC	CASSQGAGEQYF
TRBV28	many	.	TRBJ1-1	TGTGCCAGCAGTTCCGCAGGGGCCCTGAACACTGAAGCTTTCTTT	CASSSAGALNTEAFF